Following are 2 T cell receptor beta chains from one sample sequenced in a study of cytomegalovirus exposure and HLA in healthy donors. PCR used 60 Vbeta primers and 13 Jbeta primers. Libraries were prepared by immunoSEQ multiplex PCR; TCRdb keeps only in-frame clonotypes and omits some of them. This sample carries about 94,000 clones, around 8% of them seen once, and the ten largest clones take about 2.1%. The specimen sequenced was PBMCs. These receptors came from a man aged 50-60 years in good health and CMV-seronegative.

The chain recombines TRBV7-3 with TRBJ2-1, with D tentatively TRBD1 (5 bases). Germline V lookup: CDR1 SGHTA, CDR2 FQGTGA. This CDR3 spans 14 amino acids. V was trimmed by 8 bases and J by 4 bases, leaving 15 bases between them. CDR3 sequence: CASGDSGAYNEQFF. Here the CDR3 DNA reads TGTGCCAGCGGCGACTCTGGGGCTTACAATGAGCAGTTCTTC.

This clone was observed a handful of times. The chain joins TRBV27 to TRBJ1-4; TRBD1 agrees at 7 bases. The J segment lost 4 bases and the V segment lost 5 bases, leaving 10 bases of the junction unmatched. Germline lookup yields CDR1 MNHEY and CDR2 SMNVEV (reference sequence). The CDR3 runs 16 residues. The CDR3 loop reads CASSTGGGQSNEKLFF. The DNA of the CDR3 is TGTGCCAGCAGTACTGGAGGGGGACAGAGTAATGAAAAACTGTTTTTT.